This T cell receptor beta chain was captured by sequencing in a study of cytomegalovirus exposure and HLA in healthy donors. Study overall: Out of 180 million or so T cells, an earlier analysis found roughly 100 million unique TCR beta sequences in total. HLA-typed donors were the source of about 85 million unique TCRs, which an early data release held.

This clone was seen just once. PCR primers comprised 60 Vbeta and 13 Jbeta primers. The protocol was immunoSEQ multiplex PCR, while the TCRdb copy is restricted to in-frame clones and leaves out a portion. This table has roughly 70,000 clones, roughly 79% appearing once. In germline, CDR1 is SEHNR, CDR2 FQNEAQ (reference sequence). The V segment lost 3 bases and the J segment 5 bases; nucleotides outside the gene matches: 3. The CDR3 totals 14 residues. The receptor was isolated from a man aged 50 to 60 in good health and CMV-seronegative. The sample consisted of PBMCs. The V gene is TRBV7-9, the J gene TRBJ1-4, with TRBD1 matching 7 bases. The CDR3 DNA follows: TGTGCCAGCAGCTTGGGACAGACAAATGAAAAACTGTTTTTT. Its protein is CASSLGQTNEKLFF.